The clone carrying this T cell receptor beta chain was seen at least ten times. Antigen specificity is unknown. The data are from a study of blood T cells in healthy people across ages. Study-wide results and caveats: Aged donors had fewer naive CD4+ cells and lower diversity than long-lived donors.

The use of a sample-barcoded 5' primer and a J-beta primer mix characterized a second PCR of roughly 6 to 11 cycles. TCRdb processed the 5' RACE reads anew with MiXCR; each CDR3 protein has one entry. The sample shows about 690,000 distinct CDR3 sequences, around 41% of them seen only once. Sequenced material: blood. This clonotype originated in an elderly man in good health.

In DNA form, the CDR3 reads TGCAGTGCTACCGGACAGGGGAAGGTCGAGCAGTACTTC. Residues: CSATGQGKVEQYF. The chain joins TRBV20-1 to TRBJ2-5, with 9 positions matching TRBD1. The tail of the sequence fits TRBJ2-7 better, so the J call may be wrong. This CDR3 has 13 residues. Germline CDR1 is DFQATT and CDR2 is SNEGSKA (reference sequence).